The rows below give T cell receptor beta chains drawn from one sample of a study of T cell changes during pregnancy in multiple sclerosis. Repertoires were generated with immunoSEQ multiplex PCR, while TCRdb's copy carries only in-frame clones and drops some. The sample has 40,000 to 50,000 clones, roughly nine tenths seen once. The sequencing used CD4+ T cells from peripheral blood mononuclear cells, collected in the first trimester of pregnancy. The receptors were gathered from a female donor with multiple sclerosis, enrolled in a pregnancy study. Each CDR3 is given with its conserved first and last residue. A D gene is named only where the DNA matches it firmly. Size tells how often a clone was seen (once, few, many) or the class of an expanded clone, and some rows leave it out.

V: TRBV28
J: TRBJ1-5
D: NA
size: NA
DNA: TGTGCCAGCAGTCCACCCCAGCATTTT
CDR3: CASSPPQHF

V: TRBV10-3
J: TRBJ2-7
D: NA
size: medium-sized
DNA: TGTGCCAGCGGTGGGGCCTCCTACGAGCAGTACTTC
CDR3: CASGGASYEQYF

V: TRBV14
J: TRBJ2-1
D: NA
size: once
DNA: TGTGCCAGCAGCCCCTTTATGAGAGATGAGCAGTTCTTC
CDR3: CASSPFMRDEQFF

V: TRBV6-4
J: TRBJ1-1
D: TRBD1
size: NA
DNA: TGTGCCAGCAGTGACCTGGACAGGGGGCACACTGAAGCTTTCTTT
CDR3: CASSDLDRGHTEAFF

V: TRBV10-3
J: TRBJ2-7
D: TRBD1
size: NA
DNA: TGTGCCACCGGGGCCGACAGGGACTCCTACGAGCAGTACTTC
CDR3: CATGADRDSYEQYF

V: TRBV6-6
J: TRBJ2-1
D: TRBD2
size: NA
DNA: TGTGCCAGCAGTCCGATAGCGGGAGGGAATGAGCAGTTCTTC
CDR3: CASSPIAGGNEQFF

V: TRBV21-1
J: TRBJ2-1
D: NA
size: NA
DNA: TGTGCCAGCAGCGCCGAACTAGCGGGAGTAGGCAATGAGCAGTTCTTC
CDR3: CASSAELAGVGNEQFF

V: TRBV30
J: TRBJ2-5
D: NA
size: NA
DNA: TGTGCCTGGGCCCGGAGGGTACAAGAGACCCAGTACTTC
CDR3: CAWARRVQETQYF

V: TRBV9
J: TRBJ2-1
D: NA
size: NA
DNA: TGTGCCAGCAGCGTCCAACAAGAGCAGTTCTTC
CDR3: CASSVQQEQFF

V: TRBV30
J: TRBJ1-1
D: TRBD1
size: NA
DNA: TGTGCCTGGAGGCGGACAGGGGGAGATACTGAAGCTTTCTTT
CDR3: CAWRRTGGDTEAFF

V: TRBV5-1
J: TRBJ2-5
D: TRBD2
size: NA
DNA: TGCGCCAGCAGCTTTGTGGGAGGGCCTGAGACCCAGTACTTC
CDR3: CASSFVGGPETQYF

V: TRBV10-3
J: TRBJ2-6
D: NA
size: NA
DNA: TGTGCCATCAGTGAGGGACATCTATCTGGGGCCAACGTCCTGACTTTC
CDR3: CAISEGHLSGANVLTF

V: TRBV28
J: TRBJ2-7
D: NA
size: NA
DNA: TGTGCCAGCAGCTCCGTCCTTGACAGTTTCTACGAGCAGTACTTC
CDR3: CASSSVLDSFYEQYF

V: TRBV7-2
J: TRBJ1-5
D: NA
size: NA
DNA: TGTGCCAGCAGCCTGGGGCAAACGGGTCAGCCCCAGCATTTT
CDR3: CASSLGQTGQPQHF

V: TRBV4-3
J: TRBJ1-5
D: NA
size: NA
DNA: TGCGCCAGCAGCCAAGAGGCTATTTTGGCTGAGGCTAGCAATCAGCCCCAGCATTTT
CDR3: CASSQEAILAEASNQPQHF

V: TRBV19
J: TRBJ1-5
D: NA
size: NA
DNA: TGTGCCAGTAGTAAAACAGGGCCCAATCAGCCCCAGCATTTT
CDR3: CASSKTGPNQPQHF

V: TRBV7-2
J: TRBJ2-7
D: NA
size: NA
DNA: TGTGCCAGCAGCCCATACATAACCTACGAGCAGTACTTC
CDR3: CASSPYITYEQYF

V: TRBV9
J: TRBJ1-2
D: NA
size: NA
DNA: TGTGCCAGCAGCGTTTGGGGGCAGTATGGCTACACCTTC
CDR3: CASSVWGQYGYTF

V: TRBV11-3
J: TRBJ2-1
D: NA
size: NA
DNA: TGTGCCAGCAGCTTAGGGTCCAGTGGCGAGCAGTTCTTC
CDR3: CASSLGSSGEQFF

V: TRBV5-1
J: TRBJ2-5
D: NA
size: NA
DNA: TGCGCCAGCAGCCGCGGAGAGGGAGCGGGAGAGACCCAGTACTTC
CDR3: CASSRGEGAGETQYF

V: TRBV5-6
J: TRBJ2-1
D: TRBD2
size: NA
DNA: TGTGCCAGCAGCTTAAGGTGGATAGCGGGAGGGGCTGAGCAGTTCTTC
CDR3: CASSLRWIAGGAEQFF

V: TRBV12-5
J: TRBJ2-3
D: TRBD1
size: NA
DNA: TGTGCTAGTGGCTCAGGACAGGGGTTCACAGATACGCAGTATTTT
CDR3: CASGSGQGFTDTQYF

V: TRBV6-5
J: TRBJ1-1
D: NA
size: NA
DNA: TGTGCCAGCAGCGACATTACAGGGAACACTGAAGCTTTCTTT
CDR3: CASSDITGNTEAFF

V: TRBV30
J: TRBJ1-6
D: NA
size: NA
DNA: TGTGCCTGGAGTGTCACAGTGTTTGTGAATTCACCCCTCCACTTT
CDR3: CAWSVTVFVNSPLHF

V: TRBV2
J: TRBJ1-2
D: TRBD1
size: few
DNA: TGTGCCAGCAGTCTAGGGACAGGGTCTAACTATGGCTACACCTTC
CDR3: CASSLGTGSNYGYTF

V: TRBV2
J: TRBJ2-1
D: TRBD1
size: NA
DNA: TGTGCCAGCAGACCAGGGGGCAGAATGGAGGAAGGGGAGCAGTTCTTC
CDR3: CASRPGGRMEEGEQFF

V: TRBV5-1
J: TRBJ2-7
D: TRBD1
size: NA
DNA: TGCGCCAGCAGCTTGGAGGACAGGGGACACTACGAGCAGTACTTC
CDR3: CASSLEDRGHYEQYF

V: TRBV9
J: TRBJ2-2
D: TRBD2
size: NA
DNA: TGTGCCAGCAGCCCCCGGGGGGGTTTTACCGGGGAGCTGTTTTTT
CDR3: CASSPRGGFTGELFF

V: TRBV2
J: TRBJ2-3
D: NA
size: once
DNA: TGTGCCAGCGTCCGAGAGTCCGGCACAGATACGCAGTATTTT
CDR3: CASVRESGTDTQYF

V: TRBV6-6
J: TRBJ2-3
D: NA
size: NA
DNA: TGTGCCAGCAGTTACGCCGCCGGGTCAGATACGCAGTATTTT
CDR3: CASSYAAGSDTQYF

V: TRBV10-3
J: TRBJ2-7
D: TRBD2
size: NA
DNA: TGTGCCACCATTTCAGCGGGAGGACCCCCCTACGAGCAGTACTTC
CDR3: CATISAGGPPYEQYF

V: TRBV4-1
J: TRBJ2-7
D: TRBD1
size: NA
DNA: TGCGCCAGCAGCGAGGGACAGGGCTCCTACGAGCAGTACTTC
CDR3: CASSEGQGSYEQYF

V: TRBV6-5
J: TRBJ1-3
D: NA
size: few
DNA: TGTGCCAGCAGTTACTCGCAGGGATCTGGAAACACCATATATTTT
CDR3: CASSYSQGSGNTIYF

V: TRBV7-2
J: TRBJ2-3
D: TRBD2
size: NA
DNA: TGTGCCAGCAGCTTACTAGCGGGAGTACGGGGCACAGATACGCAGTATTTT
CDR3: CASSLLAGVRGTDTQYF

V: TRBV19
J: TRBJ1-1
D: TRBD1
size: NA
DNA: TGTGCCAGTAGTAAAGACAGGGGCAACACTGAAGCTTTCTTT
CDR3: CASSKDRGNTEAFF

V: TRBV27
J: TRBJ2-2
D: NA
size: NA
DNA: TGTGCCAGCAGTTCTCACACCGGGGAGCTGTTTTTT
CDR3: CASSSHTGELFF

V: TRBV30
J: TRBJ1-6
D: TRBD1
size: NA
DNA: TGTGCTGCAGACAGGGTATTCGGGAATTCACCCCTCCACTTT
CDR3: CAADRVFGNSPLHF

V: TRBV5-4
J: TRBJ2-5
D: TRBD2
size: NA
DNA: TGTGCCAGCGGGGCTAGCGGATCCTTGGTGGGCCAGTACTTC
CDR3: CASGASGSLVGQYF

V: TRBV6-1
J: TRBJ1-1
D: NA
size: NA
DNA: TGTGCCAGCAGTGAAGCAGGAGGGGCGCACACTGAAGCTTTCTTT
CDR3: CASSEAGGAHTEAFF

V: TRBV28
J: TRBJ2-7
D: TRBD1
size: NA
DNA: TGTGCCAGCAGTCCTGGGGACAGAAACTACGAGCAGTACTTC
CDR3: CASSPGDRNYEQYF

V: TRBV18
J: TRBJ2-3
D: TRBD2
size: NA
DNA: TGTGCCAGCTCACCACCGGGACTAGTTGGCACAGATACGCAGTATTTT
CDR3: CASSPPGLVGTDTQYF

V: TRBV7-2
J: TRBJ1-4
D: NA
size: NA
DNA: TGTGCCAGCAGCTTAACGATGAGTACGAAAAATGAAAAACTGTTTTTT
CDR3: CASSLTMSTKNEKLFF

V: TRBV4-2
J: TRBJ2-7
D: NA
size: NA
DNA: TGTGCCAGCAGCCAAGACCGGGATTCCGAGCAGTACTTC
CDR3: CASSQDRDSEQYF

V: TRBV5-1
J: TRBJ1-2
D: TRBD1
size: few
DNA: TGCGCCAGCAGCTTGGGGGACAGGGGAGGCTATGGCTACACCTTC
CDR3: CASSLGDRGGYGYTF

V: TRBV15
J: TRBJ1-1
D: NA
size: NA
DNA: TGTGCCACCAGCAGAGATAAAGGGGCGAACACTGAAGCTTTCTTT
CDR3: CATSRDKGANTEAFF

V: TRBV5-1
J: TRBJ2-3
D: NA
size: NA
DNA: TGCGCCAGTAATGAATCCGGGGAGTACACAGATACGCAGTATTTT
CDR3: CASNESGEYTDTQYF

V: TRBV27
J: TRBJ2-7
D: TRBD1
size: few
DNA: TGTGCCAGCAGCAGGGACAGGGGGTCGGTAGAGCAGTACTTC
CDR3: CASSRDRGSVEQYF

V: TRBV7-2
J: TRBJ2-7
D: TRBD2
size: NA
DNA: TGTGCCAGCAGCTCGACAGTCGGACTAGCGGGATACGAGCAGTACTTC
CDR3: CASSSTVGLAGYEQYF

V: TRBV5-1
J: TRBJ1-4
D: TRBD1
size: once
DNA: TGCGCCAGCAGCTTACCGGGACAGGGAAGTGAAAAACTGTTTTTT
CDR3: CASSLPGQGSEKLFF

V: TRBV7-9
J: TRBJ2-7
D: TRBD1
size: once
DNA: TGTGCCAGCAGCACCTGGACAGGGGAGAACGAGCAGTACTTC
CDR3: CASSTWTGENEQYF

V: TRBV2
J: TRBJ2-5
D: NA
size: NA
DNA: TGTGCCAGCAGTGTAAGCGGGACAAAAAAAGAGACCCAGTACTTC
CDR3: CASSVSGTKKETQYF

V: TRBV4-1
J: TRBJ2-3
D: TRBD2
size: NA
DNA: TGCGCCAGCAGCCAAGGTTTAGCGGGAGCGATCACAGATACGCAGTATTTT
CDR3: CASSQGLAGAITDTQYF

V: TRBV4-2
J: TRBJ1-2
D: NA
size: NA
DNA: TGTGCCAGCAGCACCCCGGGTGTCGGTAACTATGGCTACACCTTC
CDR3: CASSTPGVGNYGYTF

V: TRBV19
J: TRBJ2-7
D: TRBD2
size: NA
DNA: TGTGCCTCCTCGGGGGGTCCGGGCTACGAGCAGTACTTC
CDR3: CASSGGPGYEQYF

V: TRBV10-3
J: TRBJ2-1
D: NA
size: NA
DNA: TGTGCCATCAGTGAGTCGAACGGGGACAATGAGCAGTTCTTC
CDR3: CAISESNGDNEQFF

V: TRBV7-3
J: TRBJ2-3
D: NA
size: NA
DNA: TGTGCCAGCAGCTTAACCCCGACTAGTGGAGATACGCAGTATTTT
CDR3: CASSLTPTSGDTQYF

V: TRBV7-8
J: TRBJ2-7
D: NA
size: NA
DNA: TGTGCCAGCAGCTTAGAACGTACTACCTCCTACGAGCAGTACTTC
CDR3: CASSLERTTSYEQYF

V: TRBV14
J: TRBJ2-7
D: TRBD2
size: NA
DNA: TGTGCCAGCAGCCAGTTAGCGGGAGGCCTCTACGAGCAGTACTTC
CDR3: CASSQLAGGLYEQYF

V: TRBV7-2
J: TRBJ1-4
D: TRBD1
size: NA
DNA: TGTGCCAGCAGCTCGTCAGGGGGCTCAGGGGAAAAACTGTTTTTT
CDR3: CASSSSGGSGEKLFF

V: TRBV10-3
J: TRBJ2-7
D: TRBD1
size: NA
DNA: TGTGCCATCAGTGGATCAGGGGGCTCCTACGAGCAGTACTTC
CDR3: CAISGSGGSYEQYF